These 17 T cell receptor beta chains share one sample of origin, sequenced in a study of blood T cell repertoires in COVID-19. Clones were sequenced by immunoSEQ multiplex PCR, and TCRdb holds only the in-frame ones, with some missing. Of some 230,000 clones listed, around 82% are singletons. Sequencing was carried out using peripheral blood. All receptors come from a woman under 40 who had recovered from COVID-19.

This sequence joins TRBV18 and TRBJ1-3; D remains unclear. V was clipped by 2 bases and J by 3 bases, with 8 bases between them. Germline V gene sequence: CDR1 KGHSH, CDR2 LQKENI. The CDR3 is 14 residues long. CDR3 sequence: CASSPSGYGNTIYF. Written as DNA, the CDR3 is TGTGCCAGCTCACCATCGGGTTATGGAAACACCATATATTTT.

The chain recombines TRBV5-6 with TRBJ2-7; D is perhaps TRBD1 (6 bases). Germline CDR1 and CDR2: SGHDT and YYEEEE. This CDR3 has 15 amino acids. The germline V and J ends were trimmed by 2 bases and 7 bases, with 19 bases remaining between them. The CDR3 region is CASSLITGTSGEQYF. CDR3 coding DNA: TGTGCCAGCAGCTTAATCACAGGGACCTCTGGGGAGCAGTACTTC.

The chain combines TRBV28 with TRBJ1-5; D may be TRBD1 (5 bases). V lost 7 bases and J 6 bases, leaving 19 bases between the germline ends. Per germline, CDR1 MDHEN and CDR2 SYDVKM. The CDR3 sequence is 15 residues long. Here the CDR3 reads CASNQNLQGTQPQHF. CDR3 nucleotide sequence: TGTGCCAGCAACCAGAACCTTCAGGGAACTCAGCCCCAGCATTTT.

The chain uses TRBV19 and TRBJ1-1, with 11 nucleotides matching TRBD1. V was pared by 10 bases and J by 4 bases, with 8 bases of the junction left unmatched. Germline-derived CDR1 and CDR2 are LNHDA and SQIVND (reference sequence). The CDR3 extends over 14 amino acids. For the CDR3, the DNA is TGTGCCACTCTCACCGGGACAGGGGGCACTGAAGCTTTCTTT. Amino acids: CATLTGTGGTEAFF.

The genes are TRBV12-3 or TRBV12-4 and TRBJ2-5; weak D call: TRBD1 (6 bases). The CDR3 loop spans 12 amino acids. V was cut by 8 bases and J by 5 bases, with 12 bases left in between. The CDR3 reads CASGTMGETQYF. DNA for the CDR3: TGTGCCAGCGGGACAATGGGCGAGACCCAGTACTTC.

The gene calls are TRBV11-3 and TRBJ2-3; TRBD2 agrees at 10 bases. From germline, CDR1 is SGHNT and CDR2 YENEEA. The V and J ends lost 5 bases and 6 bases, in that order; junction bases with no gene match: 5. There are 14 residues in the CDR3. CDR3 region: CASSPSGSADTQYF. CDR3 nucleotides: TGTGCCAGCAGCCCTAGCGGGAGTGCTGATACGCAGTATTTT.

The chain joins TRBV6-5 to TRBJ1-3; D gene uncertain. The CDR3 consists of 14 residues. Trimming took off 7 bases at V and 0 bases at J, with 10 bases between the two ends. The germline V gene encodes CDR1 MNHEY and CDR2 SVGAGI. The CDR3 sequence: CASIGRSSGNTIYF. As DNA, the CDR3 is TGTGCCAGCATCGGTAGGAGCTCTGGAAACACCATATATTTT.

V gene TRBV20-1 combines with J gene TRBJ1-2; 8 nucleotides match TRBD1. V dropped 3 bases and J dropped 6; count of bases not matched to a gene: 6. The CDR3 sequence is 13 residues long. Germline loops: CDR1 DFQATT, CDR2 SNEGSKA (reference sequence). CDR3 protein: CSASPGQGDGYTF. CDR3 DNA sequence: TGCAGTGCTAGTCCAGGACAGGGTGATGGCTACACCTTC.

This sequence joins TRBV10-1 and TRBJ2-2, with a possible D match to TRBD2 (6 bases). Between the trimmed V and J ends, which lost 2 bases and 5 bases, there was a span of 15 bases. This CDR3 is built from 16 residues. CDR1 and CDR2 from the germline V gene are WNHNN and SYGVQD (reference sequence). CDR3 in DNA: TGCGCCAGCAGTGAGGATCGACGGGACTTAACCGGGGAGCTGTTTTTT. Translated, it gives CASSEDRRDLTGELFF.

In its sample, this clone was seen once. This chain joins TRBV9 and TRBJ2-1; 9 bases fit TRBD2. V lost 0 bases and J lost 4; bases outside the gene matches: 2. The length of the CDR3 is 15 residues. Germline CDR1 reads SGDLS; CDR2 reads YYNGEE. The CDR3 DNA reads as TGTGCCAGCAGCGTAGGCGGGAGGGATTACAATGAGCAGTTCTTC. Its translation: CASSVGGRDYNEQFF.

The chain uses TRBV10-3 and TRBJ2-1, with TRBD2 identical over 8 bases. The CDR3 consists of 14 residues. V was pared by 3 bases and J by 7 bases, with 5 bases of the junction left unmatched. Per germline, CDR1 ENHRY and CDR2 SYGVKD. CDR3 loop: CAISDGRASNEQFF. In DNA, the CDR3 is TGTGCCATCAGTGACGGGAGGGCCAGTAATGAGCAGTTCTTC.

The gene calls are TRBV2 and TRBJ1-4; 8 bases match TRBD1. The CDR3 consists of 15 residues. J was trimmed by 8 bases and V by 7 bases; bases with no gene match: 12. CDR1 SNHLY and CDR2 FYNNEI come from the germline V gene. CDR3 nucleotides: TGTGCCAGCACCCGAACAGGGGGTCAGGACGAAAAACTGTTTTTT. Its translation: CASTRTGGQDEKLFF.

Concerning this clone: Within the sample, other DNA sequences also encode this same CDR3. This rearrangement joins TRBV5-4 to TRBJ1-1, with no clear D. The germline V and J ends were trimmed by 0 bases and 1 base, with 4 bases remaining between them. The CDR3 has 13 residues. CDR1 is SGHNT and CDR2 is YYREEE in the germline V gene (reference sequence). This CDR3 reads CASSLDRNTEAFF. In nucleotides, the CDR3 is TGTGCCAGCAGCTTGGACAGGAACACTGAAGCTTTCTTT. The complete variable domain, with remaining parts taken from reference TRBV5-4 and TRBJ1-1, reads ETGVTQSPTHLIKTRGQQVTLRCSSQSGHNTVSWYQQALGQGPQFIFQYYREEENGRGNFPPRFSGLQFPNYSSELNVNALELDDSALYLCASSLDRNTEAFFGQGTRLTVV.

The CDR3 DNA reads as TGTGCCAGCTACTTAAGCGGGGAGGACCCCTACGAGCAGTACTTC. Protein: CASYLSGEDPYEQYF. The chain joins TRBV28 to TRBJ2-7; 7 bases match TRBD2. The length of the CDR3 is 15 residues. Germline CDR1 and CDR2: MDHEN and SYDVKM. Trimming removed 8 bases from V and 2 bases from J; junction bases left unmatched: 12.

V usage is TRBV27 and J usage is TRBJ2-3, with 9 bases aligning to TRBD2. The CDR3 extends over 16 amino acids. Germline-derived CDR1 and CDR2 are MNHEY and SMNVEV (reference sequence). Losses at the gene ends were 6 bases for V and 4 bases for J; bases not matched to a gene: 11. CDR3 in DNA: TGTGCCAGCAGCTTAAGGGCGGGAGGGGGATCAGATACGCAGTATTTT. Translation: CASSLRAGGGSDTQYF.

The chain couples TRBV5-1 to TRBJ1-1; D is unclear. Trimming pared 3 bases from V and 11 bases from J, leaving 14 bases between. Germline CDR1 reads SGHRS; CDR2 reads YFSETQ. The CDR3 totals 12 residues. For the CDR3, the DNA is TGCGCCAGCAGCTCCGGGGAGGGCTCGGCTTTCTTT. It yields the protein CASSSGEGSAFF. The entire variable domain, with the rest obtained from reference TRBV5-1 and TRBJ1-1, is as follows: KAGVTQTPRYLIKTRGQQVTLSCSPISGHRSVSWYQQTPGQGLQFLFEYFSETQRNKGNFPGRFSGRQFSNSRSEMNVSTLELGDSALYLCASSSGEGSAFFGQGTRLTVV.

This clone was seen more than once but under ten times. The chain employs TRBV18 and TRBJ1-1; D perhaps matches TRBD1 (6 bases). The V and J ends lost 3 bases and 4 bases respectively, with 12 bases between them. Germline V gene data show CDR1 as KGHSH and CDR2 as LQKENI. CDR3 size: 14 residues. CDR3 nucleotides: TGTGCCAGCTCACCCTTGGGGGCAAGCACTGAAGCTTTCTTT. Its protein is CASSPLGASTEAFF.